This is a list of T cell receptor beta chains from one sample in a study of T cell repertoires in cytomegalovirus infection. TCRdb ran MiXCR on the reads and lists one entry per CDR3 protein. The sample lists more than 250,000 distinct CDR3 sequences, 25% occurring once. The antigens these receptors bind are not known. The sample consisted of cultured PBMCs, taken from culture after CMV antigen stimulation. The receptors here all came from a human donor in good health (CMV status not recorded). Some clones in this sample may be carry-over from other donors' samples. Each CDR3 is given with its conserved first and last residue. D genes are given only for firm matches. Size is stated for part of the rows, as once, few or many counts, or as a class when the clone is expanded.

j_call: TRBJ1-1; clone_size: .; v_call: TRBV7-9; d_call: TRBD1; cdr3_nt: TGTGCCAGCAGACGTGAATTTCGGGACAGGGAGAACACTGAAGCTTTCTTT; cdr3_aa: CASRREFRDRENTEAFF
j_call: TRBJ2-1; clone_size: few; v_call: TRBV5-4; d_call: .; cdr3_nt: TGTGCCAGCAGCTCGCCGCCTAGCGCCTCACAACCACCTTCCTACAATGAGCAGTTCTTC; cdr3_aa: CASSSPPSASQPPSYNEQFF
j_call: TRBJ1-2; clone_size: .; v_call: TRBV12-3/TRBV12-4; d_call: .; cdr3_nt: TGTGCCAGCAGTATTGAGACAGGTCCTCCACTGCTCTATGGCTACACCTTC; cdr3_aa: CASSIETGPPLLYGYTF
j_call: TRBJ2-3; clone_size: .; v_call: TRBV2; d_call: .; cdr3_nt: TGTGCCAGCAGTGAGCGGCGGAGGAGCACAGATACGCAGTATTTT; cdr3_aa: CASSERRRSTDTQYF
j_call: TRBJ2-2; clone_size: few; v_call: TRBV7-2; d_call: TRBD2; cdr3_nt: TGTGCCAGCAGCTTAGCGAAGGGAGCGGGAGCTGGGGAGCTGTTTTTT; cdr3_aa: CASSLAKGAGAGELFF
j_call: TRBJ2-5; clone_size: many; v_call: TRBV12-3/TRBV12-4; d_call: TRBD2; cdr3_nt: TGTGCCAGCAGCGGAGAGCGGGGAAGCCAAGAGACCCAGTACTTC; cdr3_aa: CASSGERGSQETQYF
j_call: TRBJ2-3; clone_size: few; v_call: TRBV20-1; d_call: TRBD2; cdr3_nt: TGCAGTGCTTTACTAGCGGGAGGCAGCACAGATACGCAGTATTTT; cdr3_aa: CSALLAGGSTDTQYF
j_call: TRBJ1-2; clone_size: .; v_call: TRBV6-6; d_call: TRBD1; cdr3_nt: TGTGCCAGCAGTGGACAGGGAGGGATTGGCTACACCTTC; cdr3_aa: CASSGQGGIGYTF
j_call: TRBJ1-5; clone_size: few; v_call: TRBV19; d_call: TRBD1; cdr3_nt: TGTGCCAGTAGTATCACAGGGGTCAGCAATCAGCCCCAGCATTTT; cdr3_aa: CASSITGVSNQPQHF
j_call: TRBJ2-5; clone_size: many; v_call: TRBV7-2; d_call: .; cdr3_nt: TGTGCCAGCAGCTTAGGGAGGGCTTTTGAGACCCAGTACTTC; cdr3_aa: CASSLGRAFETQYF
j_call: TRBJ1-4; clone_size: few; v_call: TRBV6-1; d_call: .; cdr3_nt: TGTGCCAGCAGTGCGGGACGGGATAATGAAAAACTGTTTTTT; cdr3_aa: CASSAGRDNEKLFF
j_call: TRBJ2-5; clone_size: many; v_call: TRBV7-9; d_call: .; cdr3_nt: TGTGCCAGCAGCCCTCCGGGACTCCCTGCCCAAGAGACCCAGTACTTC; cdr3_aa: CASSPPGLPAQETQYF
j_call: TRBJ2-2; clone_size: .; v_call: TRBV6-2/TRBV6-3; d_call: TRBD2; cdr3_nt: TGTGCCAGCAGTTACTCGCCTAGCGGATCCACCGGGGAGCTGTTTTTT; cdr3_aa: CASSYSPSGSTGELFF
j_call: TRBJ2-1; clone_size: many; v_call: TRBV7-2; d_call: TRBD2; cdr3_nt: TGTGCCAGCAGCTTAGCGGCTAGCGGGCACAATGAGCAGTTCTTC; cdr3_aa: CASSLAASGHNEQFF
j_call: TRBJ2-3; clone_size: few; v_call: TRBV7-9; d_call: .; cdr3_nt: TGTGCCAGCAGCCGTAGTGATACGCAGTATTTT; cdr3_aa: CASSRSDTQYF
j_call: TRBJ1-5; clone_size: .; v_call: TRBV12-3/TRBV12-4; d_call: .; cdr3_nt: TGTGCCAGCAGCCAAACAGGAGGGGCAAATCAGCCCCAGCATTTT; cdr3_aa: CASSQTGGANQPQHF
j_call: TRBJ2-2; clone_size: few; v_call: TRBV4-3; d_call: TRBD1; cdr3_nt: TGCGCCAGCAGCTCCCGGACAGGGGTGAACACCGGGGAGCTGTTTTTT; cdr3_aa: CASSSRTGVNTGELFF
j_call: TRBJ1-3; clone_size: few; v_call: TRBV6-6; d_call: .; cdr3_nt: TGTGCCACCTGGGCAGGCTCTGGAAACACCATATATTTT; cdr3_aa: CATWAGSGNTIYF
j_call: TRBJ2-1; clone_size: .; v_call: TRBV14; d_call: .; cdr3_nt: TGTGCCAGCAGCCAGGGGCGCCTCTCCTACAATGAGCAGTTCTTC; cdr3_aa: CASSQGRLSYNEQFF
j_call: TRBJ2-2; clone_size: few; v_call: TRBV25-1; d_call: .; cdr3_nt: TGTGCCAGCAGCGCCGCATCCAGGGCCACCGCTCACACCGGGGAGCTGTTTTTT; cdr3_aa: CASSAASRATAHTGELFF
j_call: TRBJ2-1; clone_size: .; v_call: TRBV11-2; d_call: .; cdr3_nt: TGTGCCAGCAGCTATGGCAACATAAAGTTCTTC; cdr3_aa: CASSYGNIKFF
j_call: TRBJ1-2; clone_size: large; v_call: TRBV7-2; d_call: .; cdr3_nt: TGTGCCAGCAGCGTCGACAGCCATGGCTACACCTTC; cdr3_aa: CASSVDSHGYTF
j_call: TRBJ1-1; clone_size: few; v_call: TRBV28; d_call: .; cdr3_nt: TGTGCCAGCAGTTCCACCCTTCCGAACACTGAAGCTTTCTTT; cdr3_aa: CASSSTLPNTEAFF
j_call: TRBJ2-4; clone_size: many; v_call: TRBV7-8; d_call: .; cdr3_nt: TGTGCCAGCAGCCCCGGTGGGAGAGTAGCCAAAAACATTCAGTACTTC; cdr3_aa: CASSPGGRVAKNIQYF
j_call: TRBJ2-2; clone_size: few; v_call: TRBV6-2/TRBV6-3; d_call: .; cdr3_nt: TGTGCCAGCTTTCCGGGATGGGTTACGAACACCGGGGAGCTGTTTTTT; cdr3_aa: CASFPGWVTNTGELFF
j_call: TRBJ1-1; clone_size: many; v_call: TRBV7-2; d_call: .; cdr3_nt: TGTGCCAGCAGCACATACAGGGTGGGGACTGAAGCTTTCTTT; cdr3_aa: CASSTYRVGTEAFF
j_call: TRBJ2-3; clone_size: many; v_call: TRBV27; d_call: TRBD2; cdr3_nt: TGTGCCAGCAGTTGGTCTAGCGGGGCAGATACGCAGTATTTT; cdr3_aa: CASSWSSGADTQYF
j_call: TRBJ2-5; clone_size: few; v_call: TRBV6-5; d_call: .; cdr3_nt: TGTGCCAGCAGACCTACAGGGAGCCAAGAGACCCAGTACTTC; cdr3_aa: CASRPTGSQETQYF
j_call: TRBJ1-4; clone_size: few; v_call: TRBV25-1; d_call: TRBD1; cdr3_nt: TGTGCCAGCAGTGCGAGCTTGGGACAGGACGAAAAACTGTTTTTT; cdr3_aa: CASSASLGQDEKLFF
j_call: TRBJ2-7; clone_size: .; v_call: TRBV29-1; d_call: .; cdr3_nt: TGCAGCGTTGACGCCGGGCAGGGTGGCTACGAGCAGTACTTC; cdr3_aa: CSVDAGQGGYEQYF
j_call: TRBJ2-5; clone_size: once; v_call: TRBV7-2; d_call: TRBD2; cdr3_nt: TGTGCCAGCAGCCTAAGGGGTAGCGGGAGTAGAGAGACCCAGTACTTC; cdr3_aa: CASSLRGSGSRETQYF
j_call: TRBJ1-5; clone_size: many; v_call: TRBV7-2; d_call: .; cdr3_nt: TGTGCCAGCAGCTTGTATAGGGGAGGGTACCAGCCCCAGCATTTT; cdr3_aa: CASSLYRGGYQPQHF
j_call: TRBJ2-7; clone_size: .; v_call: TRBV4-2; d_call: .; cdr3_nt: TGTGCCAGCAGCCAAGTGACTAGTAGGGGAGGCGAGCAGTACTTC; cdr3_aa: CASSQVTSRGGEQYF
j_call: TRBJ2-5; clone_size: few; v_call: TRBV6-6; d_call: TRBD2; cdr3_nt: TGTGCCAGCAGGCTAGCGGGAGGTGAGACCCAGTACTTC; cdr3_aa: CASRLAGGETQYF
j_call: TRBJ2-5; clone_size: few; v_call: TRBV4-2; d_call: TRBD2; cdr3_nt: TGTGCCAGCAGCCAAGAAGGGTGGTTGCTAGCGGATAGACAAGAGACCCAGTACTTC; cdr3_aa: CASSQEGWLLADRQETQYF
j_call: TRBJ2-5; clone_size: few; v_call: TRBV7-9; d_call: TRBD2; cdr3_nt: TGTGCCAGCAGCTCTCGTGAAGAAGCGGGAGGGCCGGGTGAGACCCAGTACTTC; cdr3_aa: CASSSREEAGGPGETQYF
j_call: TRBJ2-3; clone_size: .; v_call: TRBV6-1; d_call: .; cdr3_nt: TGTGCCAGCAGTTCTGAGGGGTGGACCACAGATACGCAGTATTTT; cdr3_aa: CASSSEGWTTDTQYF
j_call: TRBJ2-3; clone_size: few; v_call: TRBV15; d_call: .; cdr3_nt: TGTGCCACCAGCAGGGCACAGGTCACAGATACGCAGTATTTT; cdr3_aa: CATSRAQVTDTQYF
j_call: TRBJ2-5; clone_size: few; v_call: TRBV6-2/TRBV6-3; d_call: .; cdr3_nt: TGTGCCAGCAGTCCACACCAGGAGGGTGTGACCCAGTACTTC; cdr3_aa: CASSPHQEGVTQYF
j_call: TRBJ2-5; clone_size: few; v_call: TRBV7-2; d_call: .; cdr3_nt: TGTGCCAGCAGCTTTGTATTCCTGGAGACCCAGTACTTC; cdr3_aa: CASSFVFLETQYF
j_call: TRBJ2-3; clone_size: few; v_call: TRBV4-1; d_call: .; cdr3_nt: TGCGCCAGCAGCCACAGCCGGGACCGTGGCACAGATACGCAGTATTTT; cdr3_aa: CASSHSRDRGTDTQYF
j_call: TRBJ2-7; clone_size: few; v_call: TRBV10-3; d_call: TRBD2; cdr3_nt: TGTGCCGTGACTAGCGGGAGAGCACGGTCCTACGAGCAGTACTTC; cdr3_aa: CAVTSGRARSYEQYF
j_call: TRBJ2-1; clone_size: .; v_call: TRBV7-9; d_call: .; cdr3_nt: TGTGCCAGCAGCCCCCCGCCTAATGAGCAGTTCTTC; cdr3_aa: CASSPPPNEQFF
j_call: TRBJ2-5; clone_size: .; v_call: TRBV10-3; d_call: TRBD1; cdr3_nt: TGTGCCATCAGTGAGTGGGGACAGCAAGAGACCCAGTACTTC; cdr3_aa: CAISEWGQQETQYF
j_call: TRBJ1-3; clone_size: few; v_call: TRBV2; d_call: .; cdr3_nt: TGTGCCAGCAGCTCGGGCAGGGTCCTCTCTGGAAACACCATATATTTT; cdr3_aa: CASSSGRVLSGNTIYF
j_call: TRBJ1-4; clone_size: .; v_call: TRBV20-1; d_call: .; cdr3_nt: TGCAGTGCTAGTATAGGGAGAGGGGCGCGGGATGAAAAACTGTTTTTT; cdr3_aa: CSASIGRGARDEKLFF
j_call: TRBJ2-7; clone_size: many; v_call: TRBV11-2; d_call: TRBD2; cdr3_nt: TGTGCCAGCAGATGGAGTCGGGGGGAGGGCCCCTACGAGCAGTACTTC; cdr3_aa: CASRWSRGEGPYEQYF
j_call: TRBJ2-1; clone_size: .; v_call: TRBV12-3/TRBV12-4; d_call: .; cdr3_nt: TGTGCCAGCAGTAGGGGGAGATCCTACAATGAGCAGTTCTTC; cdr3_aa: CASSRGRSYNEQFF
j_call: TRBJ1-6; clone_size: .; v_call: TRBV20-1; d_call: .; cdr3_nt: TGCAGTGCCGGACAGTATAATTCACCCCTCCACTTT; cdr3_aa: CSAGQYNSPLHF
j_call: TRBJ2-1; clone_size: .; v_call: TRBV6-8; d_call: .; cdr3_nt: TGTGCCAGCAGTTACTCGCGGTTAGCCTGGGGTGAGCAGTTCTTC; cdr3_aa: CASSYSRLAWGEQFF
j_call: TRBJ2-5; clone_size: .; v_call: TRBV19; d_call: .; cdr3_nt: TGTGCCAGTAGTCCTAACGGAGGGTATCAGACCCAGTACTTC; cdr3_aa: CASSPNGGYQTQYF
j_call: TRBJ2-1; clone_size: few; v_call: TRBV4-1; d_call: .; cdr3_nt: TGCGCCAGCAGCCAAACCGACCTTAGGGGAAGAGTCTACAATGAGCAGTTCTTC; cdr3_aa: CASSQTDLRGRVYNEQFF
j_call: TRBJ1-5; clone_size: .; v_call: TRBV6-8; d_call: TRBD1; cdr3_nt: TGTGCCAGCACCCCTGGACAGGGACAGCCCCAGCATTTT; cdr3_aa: CASTPGQGQPQHF
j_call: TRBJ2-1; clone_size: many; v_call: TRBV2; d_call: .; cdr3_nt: TGTGCCAGCAGTGAATCGGCGAGCTCCTACAATGAGCAGTTCTTC; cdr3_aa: CASSESASSYNEQFF
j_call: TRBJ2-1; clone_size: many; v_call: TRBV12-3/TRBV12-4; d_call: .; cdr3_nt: TGTGCCAGCAGTTTAGTCCACGATCATGAGCAGTTCTTC; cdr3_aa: CASSLVHDHEQFF